This TCR beta chain was documented in a study of OX40 agonist ivuxolimab in advanced cancers. Study background: There were three patients with partial responses, one having hepatocellular carcinoma and two cutaneous melanoma.

Sequencing was performed with immunoSEQ multiplex PCR; in TCRdb, only in-frame clones are kept and a portion is missing. The sample yields fewer than 85,000 clones, roughly 85% seen once. As to this clone: Its antigen is not known.

Trimming stripped 10 bases from V and 2 bases from J, with 15 bases between. Germline-derived CDR1 and CDR2 are MDHEN and SYDVKM. The CDR3 consists of 13 residues. General study results and limits: At 0.1 to 3.0 mg/kg and by week 6, CD4+ and CD8+ T cells in the blood had expanded clonally. Compared with CD4+, CD8+ T cells on average had more expanded clones.

Individuals having autoimmune disease history or systemic immunosuppression were not enrolled. This clonotype was sampled from an adult with an advanced solid tumor such as melanoma, head and neck, liver or kidney cancer. The sample was CD4+ or CD8+ T cells sorted from blood, taken in a trial of the OX40 agonist ivuxolimab. The chain uses TRBV28 and TRBJ2-7, with D unresolved. The CDR3 spells CATSGPGPYEQYF. The CDR3, as DNA: TGTGCCACTTCGGGTCCCGGGCCCTACGAGCAGTACTTC.